This T cell receptor (beta chain) was captured by sequencing in a study of blood T cells in healthy people across ages. Germline V gene sequence: CDR1 SGHNT, CDR2 YENEEA. After removal of 1 base from V and 2 bases from J, the junction contained 2 bases not matched to a gene. The CDR3 extends over 16 amino acids. A second PCR, run for about 7 to 11 cycles, used a sample-barcoded 5' primer plus a J-beta primer mix. TCRdb processed the 5' RACE reads anew with MiXCR; each CDR3 protein has one entry. The table includes approximately 880,000 distinct CDR3 sequences, about 48% detected once. The sequence was obtained from a man in his thirties or forties in good health. The chain joins TRBV11-3 to TRBJ2-1; 10 bases agree with TRBD2. The sequencing input was blood. The CDR3 protein is CASSLGTSGPYNEQFF. For the CDR3, the DNA is TGTGCCAGCAGCTTAGGGACTAGCGGCCCCTACAATGAGCAGTTCTTC. The entire variable domain, with the rest obtained from reference TRBV11-3 and TRBJ2-1, is as follows: EAGVVQSPRYKIIEKKQPVAFWCNPISGHNTLYWYLQNLGQGPELLIRYENEEAVDDSQLPKDRFSAERLKGVDSTLKIQPAELGDSAVYLCASSLGTSGPYNEQFFGPGTRLTVL.